This T cell receptor (beta chain) comes out of a study of Graves' ophthalmopathy and Graves' hyperthyroidism. Study conclusions and caveats: Detection in blood was also observed for most expanded thyroid clonotypes above 0.001 frequency.

The J segment lost 6 bases and the V segment lost 3 bases, leaving 5 bases of the junction unmatched. The CDR3 covers 15 residues. Germline V gene lookup returns CDR1 MNHEY and CDR2 SMNVEV (reference sequence). With respect to this clonotype: Its antigen is as yet unknown.

The TCR beta CDR3 regions underwent amplification from RNA transcripts. RT-PCR in the first round used HTBI primers; a second-round multiplex PCR followed. TCRdb ran MiXCR on the multiplex PCR reads and lists one entry per CDR3 protein. The table has about half a million distinct CDR3 sequences, approximately 15% seen once. The chain carries TRBV27 and TRBJ1-5, with TRBD1 identical over 10 bases. The sequence was obtained from a woman aged 30 to 39 with Graves' ophthalmopathy. The sample taken for sequencing was blood. CDR3 DNA sequence: TGTGCCAGCAGTTTTCAACGGGACAGGGGTCAGCCCCAGCATTTT. Translation gives CASSFQRDRGQPQHF.